This T cell receptor beta chain was documented in a study of regulatory T cells in long-lasting Graves disease. As for this clonotype: Its specificity is unknown.

Findings and limits, study-wide: Rather than thyroid tissue, only peripheral blood underwent study.

In building TCR beta libraries, iRepertoire HTBI primers were used together with Arm-PCR of CDR3 regions. Original handling: Among the samples, roughly 65 TRBV and 14 to 15 TRBJ segments were identified. A single record per CDR3 protein comes from TCRdb applying MiXCR to the multiplex PCR reads. The V and J calls and clone size are TCRdb's, not the authors'. The table lists approximately 540,000 distinct CDR3 sequences, approximately 12% of them singletons. V dropped 4 bases and J dropped 4 bases, with 12 bases sitting between them. This CDR3 comprises 14 residues. Looked up from germline, CDR1 is SEHNR and CDR2 is FQNEAQ (reference sequence). Time point meaning: newly diagnosed GD, antithyroid drugs for less than 3 months. PBMCs provided the RNA from which the TCR library was made. Tubes containing EDTA received 8 to 9.5 milliliters of drawn peripheral blood. This sample was also put to use in a study of T cells in Graves' hyperthyroidism and ophthalmopathy. This second study notes: Uncontrolled infection, other autoimmune disease, pregnancy or lactation excluded patients.

This sample comprised peripheral blood mononuclear cells (PBMCs), obtained at new diagnosis, from a patient treated with antithyroid drugs. This chain uses TRBV7-9 with TRBJ2-3, with no clear D. This clonotype was obtained from a young woman with Graves disease. CDR3 coding DNA: TGTGCCAGCAGCTCTCCCCTGCGGCCAGATACGCAGTATTTT. It translates to CASSSPLRPDTQYF. The full variable domain, completed using reference TRBV7-9 and TRBJ2-3, is DTGVSQNPRHKITKRGQNVTFRCDPISEHNRLYWYRQTLGQGPEFLTYFQNEAQLEKSRLLSDRFSAERPKGSFSTLEIQRTEQGDSAMYLCASSSPLRPDTQYFGPGTRLTVL.